One and the same sample provided the 22 T cell receptor beta chains below, sequenced in a study of Tregs in tolerant kidney transplant recipients. The table came from immunoSEQ multiplex PCR; TCRdb's copy has only in-frame clones and leaves some out. This specimen shows 4,500 to 5,500 clones; the ten leading clones hold over 5.5%. Mixed chimerism was transient after nonmyeloablative marrow transplants from related graft donors. This specimen was CD4+ T cells from blood (PBMCs), taken about 15 months after the transplant. The receptors were gathered from a human patient who received a combined kidney and bone marrow transplant. Part of the T cell pool may stem from the graft donor.

In the case of this clone: The read terminates 3 residues ahead of where the CDR3 ends, so the germline J gene completes it. This chain connects TRBV14 to TRBJ2-6; 8 bases are shared with TRBD1. Per germline, CDR1 SGHDN and CDR2 FVKESK. This CDR3 comprises 17 residues. The J segment lost 4 bases and the V segment lost 1 base, leaving 6 bases of the junction unmatched. CDR3 region: CASSQANRGKGANVLTF. The covered CDR3 bases are TGTGCCAGCAGCCAAGCAAACAGGGGGAAAGGGGCCAACGTC.

Regarding this clone: Read coverage stops 3 residues before the CDR3 terminus; the germline J gene supplies the remainder. The V call is TRBV10-3, the J call TRBJ2-2; D call uncertain. The CDR3 has 15 residues. CDR1 and CDR2 (germline): ENHRY, SYGVKD. Trimming took off 2 bases at V and 2 bases at J, with 9 bases between the two ends. The CDR3 sequence is CAISEPRLNTGELFF. The CDR3 bases that were read are TGTGCCATCAGTGAGCCAAGACTCAACACCGGGGAG.

In regard to this clone: The CDR3 extends 3 residues past the end of the read, so its final part is completed from the germline J gene. The chain is built from TRBV6-2 or TRBV6-3 and TRBJ2-1; TRBD1 matches at 7 bases. This CDR3 is built from 14 residues. The junction had 6 bases not matched to a gene; V was cut back by 9 bases and J by 1 base. The germline V gene encodes CDR1 MNHEY and CDR2 SVGEGT. The CDR3 sequence: CASRTGDSYNEQFF. Partial CDR3 DNA: TGTGCCAGTAGGACAGGCGATTCCTACAATGAG.

Note on this clone: The read ends 3 residues before the CDR3 terminus; that terminus is restored from the germline J gene. The chain recombines TRBV18 with TRBJ2-5, with a tentative D call TRBD2 (6 bases). V dropped 2 bases and J dropped 7 bases, with 20 bases sitting between them. The germline CDR1 and CDR2 sequences are KGHSH and LQKENI. CDR3 length equals 16 residues. The CDR3 region is CASSPSQGRLVGTQYF. The DNA read from the CDR3 is TGTGCCAGCTCACCAAGTCAGGGTCGACTAGTCGGGACC.

A word on this clone: The CDR3 goes on 3 residues after the read ends, and that part is filled in from the germline J gene. V and J are TRBV6-1 and TRBJ1-5, with 10 positions matching TRBD1. With V trimmed by 4 bases and J by 3 bases, 3 bases remained unmatched. The CDR3 contains 15 residues. Germline CDR1 is MNHNS and CDR2 is SASEGT. The CDR3 loop is CASSVDRGFNQPQHF. The CDR3 bases that were read are TGTGCCAGCAGTGTGGACAGGGGGTTCAATCAGCCC.

This clone is identified as medium-sized from frequency. The read comes to an end 3 residues before the CDR3 does, leaving the germline J gene to fill in the end. The V gene is TRBV20-1, the J gene TRBJ2-1; TRBD1 agrees at 10 bases. The CDR3 spans 15 residues. J gave up 8 bases and V 6 bases, and 13 bases lay outside the gene matches. Germline assignment: CDR1 DFQATT and CDR2 SNEGSKA (reference sequence). The CDR3 is CSALRFGGQGHEQFF. The part of the CDR3 DNA that was read is TGCAGTGCCCTCCGATTCGGGGGACAGGGGCATGAG.

In the case of this clone: The CDR3 is cut off 3 residues early in the read; its end comes from the germline J gene. V gene TRBV6-2 or TRBV6-3 combines with J gene TRBJ1-1, with D unclear. Germline CDR1 MNHEY, CDR2 SVGEGT. V was shortened by 4 bases and J by 1 base, with 7 bases between the two germline ends. This CDR3 is 13 amino acids long. The CDR3 protein is CASSLTRNTEAFF. CDR3 bases read: TGTGCCAGCAGTTTAACAAGGAACACTGAA.

Comments on this clone: The read stops 3 residues short of the end of the CDR3; the missing end is completed from the germline J gene. The chain combines TRBV7-2 with TRBJ1-5; 7 bases match TRBD1. The CDR3 runs 15 residues. Germline-derived CDR1 and CDR2 are SGHTA and FQGNSA. J lost 6 bases, V lost 6 bases, and 11 bases had no gene match. CDR3 in amino acids: CASSPQGRIGQPQHF. The sequenced part of the CDR3 DNA is TGTGCCAGCAGTCCACAGGGGAGGATAGGTCAGCCC. Combining the CDR3 with reference TRBV7-2 and TRBJ1-5 gives the whole variable domain GAGVSQSPSNKVTEKGKDVELRCDPISGHTALYWYRQSLGQGLEFLIYFQGNSAPDKSGLPSDRFSAERTGGSVSTLTIQRTQQEDSAVYLCASSPQGRIGQPQHFGDGTRLSIL.

Turning to this clone: The read finishes 3 residues shy of the CDR3 end, and the germline J gene is used to complete it. The chain combines TRBV20-1 with TRBJ1-3, with D maybe TRBD1 (6 bases). V shed 5 bases and J shed 0 bases, with 17 bases lying between them. This CDR3 spans 16 amino acids. The V gene's germline CDR1 is DFQATT and CDR2 SNEGSKA (reference sequence). CDR3 DNA (partial): TGCAGTGCTCACCCTACGGACAGAAGCTCTGGAAACACC. It codes for CSAHPTDRSSGNT. The CDR3 in full is CSAHPTDRSSGNTIYF.

The CDR3 loop reads CASRLAGSTDTQYF. Incomplete CDR3 DNA: TGTGCCAGCAGACTAGCGGGATCCACAGATACG. The chain links TRBV28 to TRBJ2-3; TRBD2 aligns across 10 bases. The read terminates 3 residues ahead of where the CDR3 ends, so the germline J gene completes it. The CDR3 extends over 14 amino acids. V dropped 6 bases and J dropped 2; count of bases not matched to a gene: 2. The germline CDR1 and CDR2 sequences are MDHEN and SYDVKM.

With regard to this clone: The CDR3 is cut off 3 residues early in the read; its end comes from the germline J gene. The genes are TRBV20-1 and TRBJ2-7; TRBD2 matches 15 bases. The V and J ends lost 2 bases and 6 bases, in that order; junction bases with no gene match: 8. Germline loops: CDR1 DFQATT, CDR2 SNEGSKA (reference sequence). This CDR3 spans 16 amino acids. The CDR3: CSARLRTSGRASEQYF. Partial CDR3 DNA: TGCAGTGCTAGACTCAGGACTAGCGGGAGGGCCAGCGAG.

Comments on this clone: Sequencing ends 3 residues short of the CDR3 end; the germline J gene provides the rest. The chain uses TRBV20-1 and TRBJ2-1, with D possibly matching TRBD2 (5 bases). The V gene's germline CDR1 is DFQATT and CDR2 SNEGSKA (reference sequence). V lost 5 bases, J lost 7 bases, and 15 bases lay in between. The CDR3 sequence is 13 residues long. CDR3 residues: CSARRLDSNEQFF. The CDR3 DNA, read in part, is TGCAGTGCTCGAAGACTGGACTCAAATGAG.

Points on this clone: The DNA ends 3 residues before the CDR3 does, and the rest of the CDR3 is filled in from the germline J gene. The chain combines TRBV2 with TRBJ2-3; D is unresolved. With 4 bases removed from V and 2 bases from J, the gap between germline ends came to 10 bases. The V gene's germline CDR1 is SNHLY and CDR2 FYNNEI. This CDR3 contains 14 residues. CDR3 residues: CASSGAYPTDTQYF. The sequenced CDR3 bases are TGTGCCAGCAGTGGGGCCTATCCCACAGATACG.

With regard to this clone: The CDR3 end falls 3 residues outside the read, so it is completed with the germline J gene. The J gene is TRBJ1-6, the V gene TRBV20-1; 11 nucleotides align to TRBD1. V was clipped by 3 bases and J by 10 bases; unmatched bases: 5. There are 14 residues in the CDR3. The germline gives CDR1 DFQATT, CDR2 SNEGSKA (reference sequence). The part of the CDR3 DNA that was read is TGCAGTGCTAGGTCCGGGACAGGGGGATCACCC. This gives the protein CSARSGTGGSP. The whole CDR3 is CSARSGTGGSPLHF.

As concerns this clone: The read ends 3 residues early relative to the CDR3; the germline J gene fills the gap. The chain couples TRBV7-9 to TRBJ2-5; D gene unclear. Per the germline V gene, CDR1 is SEHNR and CDR2 is FQNEAQ (reference sequence). The CDR3 covers 11 residues. Trimming took off 6 bases at V and 7 bases at J, with 9 bases between the two ends. CDR3 amino acids: CASSRRVTQYF. The CDR3 DNA, read in part, is TGTGCCAGCAGTCGTCGGGTGACC. The full variable domain, rest sourced from reference TRBV7-9 and TRBJ2-5, is DTGVSQNPRHKITKRGQNVTFRCDPISEHNRLYWYRQTLGQGPEFLTYFQNEAQLEKSRLLSDRFSAERPKGSFSTLEIQRTEQGDSAMYLCASSRRVTQYFGPGTRLLVL.

For this clone: The read ends 3 residues before the CDR3 terminus; that terminus is restored from the germline J gene. The rearrangement joins TRBV28 to TRBJ2-1; TRBD2 might be the D (6 bases). The V end was cut by 3 bases, the J end by 5 bases, with 20 bases between. The CDR3 is 17 amino acids. The V gene's germline CDR1 is MDHEN and CDR2 SYDVKM. The sequenced CDR3 bases are TGTGCCAGCAGTTTGGGCGGGGCGGAGATTCCCGACAATGAG. Amino acid sequence: CASSLGGAEIPDNE. The full-length CDR3 reads as CASSLGGAEIPDNEQFF.

Details on this clone: The read ends 3 residues early relative to the CDR3; the germline J gene fills the gap. This sequence joins TRBV2 and TRBJ2-2; the D gene is possibly TRBD2 (5 bases). CDR3 length: 14 residues. V was shortened by 8 bases and J by 6 bases, with 16 bases between the two germline ends. Germline V gives CDR1 SNHLY, CDR2 FYNNEI. CDR3 bases read: TGTGCCAGCCGAGCGGACGGGCGTTCCGGGGAG. This codes for CASRADGRSGE. Given in full, the CDR3 is CASRADGRSGELFF.

Notes on this clone: The read terminates 3 residues before the CDR3 end, so the remaining end is supplied by the germline J gene. V usage is TRBV7-9 and J usage is TRBJ2-7; TRBD1 matches at 11 bases. The CDR3 spans 15 residues. V lost 3 bases to trimming and J lost 2 bases; unmatched junction nucleotides: 3. Germline loops: CDR1 SEHNR, CDR2 FQNEAQ (reference sequence). The covered CDR3 bases are TGTGCCAGCAGCTTTGGGACAGGGGGGACCTACGAG. This encodes CASSFGTGGTYE. The entire CDR3 reads CASSFGTGGTYEQYF. The whole variable domain, filled in from reference TRBV7-9 and TRBJ2-7, reads DTGVSQNPRHKITKRGQNVTFRCDPISEHNRLYWYRQTLGQGPEFLTYFQNEAQLEKSRLLSDRFSAERPKGSFSTLEIQRTEQGDSAMYLCASSFGTGGTYEQYFGPGTRLTVT.

Turning to this clone: The sequence runs out 3 residues before the end of the CDR3; the remainder is reconstructed from the germline J gene. The V gene is TRBV18, the J gene TRBJ2-3; 7 nucleotides line up with TRBD1. Germline values: CDR1 KGHSH, CDR2 LQKENI. The junction had 3 bases not matched to a gene; V was cut back by 3 bases and J by 6 bases. The CDR3 loop spans 13 amino acids. The part of the CDR3 DNA that was read is TGTGCCAGCTCACCGACAGGGTGGGATACG. Protein product: CASSPTGWDT. From start to end, the CDR3 is CASSPTGWDTQYF. Drawing the rest from reference TRBV18 and TRBJ2-3, the complete variable domain is NAGVMQNPRHLVRRRGQEARLRCSPMKGHSHVYWYRQLPEEGLKFMVYLQKENIIDESGMPKERFSAEFPKEGPSILRIQQVVRGDSAAYFCASSPTGWDTQYFGPGTRLTVL.

As regards this clone: The read terminates 3 residues ahead of where the CDR3 ends, so the germline J gene completes it. This chain uses TRBV5-5 with TRBJ1-5; D uncertain. The CDR3 covers 15 residues. V was cut by 1 base and J by 1 base, with 9 bases left in between. The germline V gene has CDR1 SGHKS and CDR2 YYEKEE (reference sequence). CDR3 region: CASSLRGLSNQPQHF. Partial CDR3 DNA: TGTGCCAGCAGCTTGCGGGGTTTGAGCAATCAGCCC. The whole variable domain, remainder taken from reference TRBV5-5 and TRBJ1-5, is DAGVTQSPTHLIKTRGQQVTLRCSPISGHKSVSWYQQVLGQGPQFIFQYYEKEERGRGNFPDRFSARQFPNYSSELNVNALLLGDSALYLCASSLRGLSNQPQHFGDGTRLSIL.

Concerning this clone itself: The sequence runs out 3 residues before the end of the CDR3; the remainder is reconstructed from the germline J gene. The chain carries TRBV28 and TRBJ2-1, with 10 bases matching TRBD2. CDR1 and CDR2 (germline): MDHEN, SYDVKM. This CDR3 has 15 amino acids. V lost 3 bases, J lost 6 bases, and 5 bases stayed unmatched. CDR3 residues: CASSFAASGSNEQFF. Partial CDR3 DNA: TGTGCCAGCAGTTTTGCGGCTAGCGGGAGCAATGAG.

CDR3 protein: CASSPGTASYGYTF. Incomplete CDR3 DNA: TGTGCCAGCAGCCCAGGGACAGCCTCTTATGGC. The chain couples TRBV5-8 to TRBJ1-2; TRBD1 matches at 7 bases. Sequencing ends 3 residues short of the CDR3 end; the germline J gene provides the rest. The trim removed 4 bases at V and 5 bases at J, leaving 8 bases unmatched. This CDR3 spans 14 amino acids. Germline V gene lookup returns CDR1 SGHTS and CDR2 YDEGEE.